A single T cell receptor (beta chain) is shown here with its context. Its antigen is currently not known. Base qualities are not at hand, and no much larger clone is one base apart. The data derive from a study of shared clonotypes between healthy human individuals (TCRdb year 2020). Turning to the overall study: A couple of women and a few men aged 18 to 49 years were included in the cohort. The study deeply sequenced blood TCR repertoires of 5 or 6 healthy adults to estimate repertoire size and the extent of clonotype sharing between individuals. For each donor, CD4 naive and CD4 memory were each run on three plates, CD8 naive on two plates, and CD8 memory on one plate. To increase sequencing depth and limit assay-specific biases, TCR repertoire library preparation and sequencing were carried out by different laboratories using diverse techniques. Leukapheresis yielded between about 0.8 and 8.9 billion PBMCs per donor. Beyond this particular receptor, the publication reports: Even with the large sequencing depth, rarefaction of the sorted-subset datasets indicated that sequencing was incomplete. Pairwise subsampling led to the expectation that sequencing depth would affect the degree of clonotype sharing among donors. Naive subsets generally had larger estimated clonotype richness than memory subsets. Compared with non-shared clonotypes, the clonotypes found in all four sorted-subset donors had higher generation probabilities. Sampling was limited to blood, and TCR repertoires in tissue likely differ from TCR repertoires in blood. Because the study included a small number of donors, the genetic and exposure-history diversity represented was limited. Across four donors, about 5% of naive CD4, roughly 3.5% of naive CD8, around 2.1% of memory CD4, and about 0.44% of memory CD8 clonotypes were shared.

Using the deep immunoSEQ assay, multiplex PCR amplified TCR CDR3 regions from genomic DNA. For each cell subset, the extracted genomic DNA was distributed evenly across all wells of several immunoSEQ 96-well plates, and each plate served as one replicate. Each replicate PCR for sorted subsets received about 200 ng genomic DNA, equal to about 29,000 T cell genomes. The purified libraries were quantified using a Qubit 3.0 fluorometer, sized with a Bioanalyzer 2100, and then quantified again using the KAPA Library Quantification kit. Each immunoSEQ 96-well plate was sequenced on its own single-read 150-cycle Illumina NextSeq 550 flow cell. The original pipeline was this. Because the immunoSEQ output included only junctional sequences and no quality scores, the filtering could not be the same as the filtering used for full-length reads. To assign V/J genes and CDR3, sequences were annotated against IMGT germline references using PyIR, a Python wrapper for IgBLAST v1.9. Reads with weak V/J assignments (E-value above 1e-6), missing CDR3, stop codons, out-of-frame junctions, or ambiguous translated residues were removed. A V3J clonotype was defined by an identical inferred V gene, J gene, and CDR3 amino acid sequence. Percentage overlap between repertoires was computed as shared unique clonotypes divided by the size of the smaller repertoire. Three approaches were used to assess repertoire richness: RTK rarefaction, the Chao1 estimator, and Recon v2.1 estimates of unobserved clonotypes. Generation probabilities for all TCRbeta clonotypes obtained by the gDNA method from several donors were computed using OLGA. TCRdb obtained this table from immuneACCESS and retained in-frame rearrangements with V and J assigned. These tables miss some clones; where compared with another copy, unresolved V genes account for less than half of the shortfall, and the remainder is unexplained. That table gives V, J and clone size, and the DNA gave D and trimming. A total of approximately 530,000 clones appear in this sample, 95% to 96% of them only once. The top ten constitute about 0.064% of the sample.

The donors were healthy, HIV-negative adults who had no recently reported acute infections or vaccinations. Every donor was a Caucasian adult living in Nashville, Tennessee, USA. CD4+ T cells were enriched through magnetic negative selection, after which naive cells were positively selected on CD45RA and the remaining negative fraction served as the memory subset. Blood was obtained by leukapheresis, after which PBMCs were separated by Ficoll-Histopaque density gradient centrifugation and cryopreserved in liquid nitrogen vapor phase. Analytical flow cytometry was used to check the purity and quantity of every magnetically sorted T cell population. Each sorted fraction had its genomic DNA isolated and then quantified by UV absorbance on a Nanodrop 2000c. The CDR3 contains 14 residues, cysteine and phenylalanine counted. Only the CDR3 region is kept as DNA, spanning 42 bases read in frame from base 1. According to the germline V gene, CDR1 reads SQVTM and CDR2 reads ANQGSEA. V ends up 4 bases short and J 6 bases short, with an unmatched junction base count of 8.

The sequence derives from a woman aged 25 to 39 in good health. Material: naive CD4+ T cells sorted from blood. The intended sense of this specimen's cell subset or site label: CD45RA+ positively selected. This sequence uses TRBV29-1 and TRBJ2-3; 9 junctional bases match TRBD2. The CDR3 corresponds to CSVAGREGSDTQYF. The bases read TGCAGCGTTGCCGGGCGGGAGGGATCGGATACGCAGTATTTT.